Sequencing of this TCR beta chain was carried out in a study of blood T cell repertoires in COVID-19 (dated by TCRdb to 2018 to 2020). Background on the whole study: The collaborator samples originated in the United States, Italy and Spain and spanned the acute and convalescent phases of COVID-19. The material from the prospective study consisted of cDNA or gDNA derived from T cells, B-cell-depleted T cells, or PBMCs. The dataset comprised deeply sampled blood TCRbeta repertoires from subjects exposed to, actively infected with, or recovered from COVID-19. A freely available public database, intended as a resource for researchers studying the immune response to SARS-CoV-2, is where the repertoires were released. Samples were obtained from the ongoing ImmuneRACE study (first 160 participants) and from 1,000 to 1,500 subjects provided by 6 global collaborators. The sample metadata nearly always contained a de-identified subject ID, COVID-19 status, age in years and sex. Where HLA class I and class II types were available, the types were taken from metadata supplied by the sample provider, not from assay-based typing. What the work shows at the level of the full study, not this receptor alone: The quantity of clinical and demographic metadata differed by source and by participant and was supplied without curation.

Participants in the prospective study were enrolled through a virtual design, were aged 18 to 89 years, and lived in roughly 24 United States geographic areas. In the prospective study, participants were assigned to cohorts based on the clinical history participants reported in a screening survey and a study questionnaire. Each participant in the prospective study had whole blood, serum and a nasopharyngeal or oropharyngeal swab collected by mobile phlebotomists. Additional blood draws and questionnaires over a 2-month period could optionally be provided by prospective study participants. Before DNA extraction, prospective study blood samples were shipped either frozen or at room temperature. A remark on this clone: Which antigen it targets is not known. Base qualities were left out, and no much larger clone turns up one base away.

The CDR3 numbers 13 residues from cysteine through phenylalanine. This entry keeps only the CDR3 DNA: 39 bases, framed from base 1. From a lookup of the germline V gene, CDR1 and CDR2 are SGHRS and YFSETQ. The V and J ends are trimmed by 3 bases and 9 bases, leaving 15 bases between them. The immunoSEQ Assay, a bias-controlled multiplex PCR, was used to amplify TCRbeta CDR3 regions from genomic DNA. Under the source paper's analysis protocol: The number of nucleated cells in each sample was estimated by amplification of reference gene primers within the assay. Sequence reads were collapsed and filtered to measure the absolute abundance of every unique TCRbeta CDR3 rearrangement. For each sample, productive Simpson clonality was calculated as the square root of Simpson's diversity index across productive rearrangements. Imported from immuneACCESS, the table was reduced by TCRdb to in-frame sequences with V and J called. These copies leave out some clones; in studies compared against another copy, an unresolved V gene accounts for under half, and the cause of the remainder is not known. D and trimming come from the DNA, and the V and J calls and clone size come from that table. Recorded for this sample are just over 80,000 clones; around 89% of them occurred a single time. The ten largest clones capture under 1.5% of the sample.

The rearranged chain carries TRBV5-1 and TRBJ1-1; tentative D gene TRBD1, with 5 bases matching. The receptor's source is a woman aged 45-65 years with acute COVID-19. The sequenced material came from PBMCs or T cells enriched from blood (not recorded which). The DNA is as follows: TGCGCCAGCAGCTCCGGTGGGGGACTCCAAGCTTTCTTT. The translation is CASSSGGGLQAFF.